The clone carrying this TCR beta chain was counted a single time. TCRdb passed the 5' RACE reads through MiXCR, listing each CDR3 protein once. Here the sample spans fewer than 40,000 distinct CDR3 sequences, 4.6% being singletons. The controls, all healthy individuals, were blood bank volunteers in Maryland, USA. Where libraries were unsorted, they were derived from 2 million PBMCs stored at -80 degrees C. The entry originates in a study of neurological immune-mediated disorders. This CDR3 spans 13 amino acids. The germline V gene encodes CDR1 ENHRY and CDR2 SYGVKD. Trimming cost V 9 bases and J 1 base; bases outside gene matches: 5.

Sequencing was performed on PBMCs. This sequence originates from a man younger than 35 in good health. The chain has TRBV10-3 and TRBJ1-1; 7 bases align to TRBD1. The CDR3: CAIRTGGNTEAFF. The CDR3 DNA follows: TGTGCCATTAGGACAGGAGGGAACACTGAAGCTTTCTTT.